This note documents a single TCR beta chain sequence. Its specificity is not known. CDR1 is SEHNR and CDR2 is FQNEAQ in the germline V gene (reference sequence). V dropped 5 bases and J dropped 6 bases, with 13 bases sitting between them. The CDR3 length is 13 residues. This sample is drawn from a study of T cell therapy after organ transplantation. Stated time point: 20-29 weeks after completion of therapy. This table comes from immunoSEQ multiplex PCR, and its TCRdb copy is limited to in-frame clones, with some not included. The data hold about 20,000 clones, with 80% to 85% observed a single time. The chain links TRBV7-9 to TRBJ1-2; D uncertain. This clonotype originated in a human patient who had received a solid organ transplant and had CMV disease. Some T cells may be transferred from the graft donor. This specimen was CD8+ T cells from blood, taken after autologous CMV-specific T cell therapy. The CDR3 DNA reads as TGTGCCAGCAGCCATCCCTCCGAGGATGGCTACACCTTC. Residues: CASSHPSEDGYTF.